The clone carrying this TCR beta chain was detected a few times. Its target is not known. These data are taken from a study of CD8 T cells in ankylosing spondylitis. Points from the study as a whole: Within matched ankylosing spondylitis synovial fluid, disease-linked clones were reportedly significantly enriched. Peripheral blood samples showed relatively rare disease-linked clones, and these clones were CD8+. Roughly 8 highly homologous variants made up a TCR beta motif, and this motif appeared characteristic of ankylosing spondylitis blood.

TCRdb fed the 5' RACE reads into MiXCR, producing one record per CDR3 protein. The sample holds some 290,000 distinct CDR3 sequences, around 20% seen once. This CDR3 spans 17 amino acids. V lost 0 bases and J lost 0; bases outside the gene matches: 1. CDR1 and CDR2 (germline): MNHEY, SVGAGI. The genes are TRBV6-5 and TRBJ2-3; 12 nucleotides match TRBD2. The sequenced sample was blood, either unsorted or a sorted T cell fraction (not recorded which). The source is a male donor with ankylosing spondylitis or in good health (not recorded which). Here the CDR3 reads CASSYSLAGGSTDTQYF. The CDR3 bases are TGTGCCAGCAGTTACTCCCTAGCGGGAGGGAGCACAGATACGCAGTATTTT.